These 29 T cell receptor beta chains share one sample of origin, sequenced in a study of blood T cell repertoires in COVID-19. The repertoire was sequenced with immunoSEQ multiplex PCR; TCRdb's copy has only in-frame clones and lacks some. Of roughly 200,000 clones listed, roughly 88% are singletons. The sequencing input was peripheral blood. These receptors were obtained from a human donor with active or convalescent COVID-19. The donor label of this sample is uncertain.

The chain carries TRBV10-3 and TRBJ1-2, with a weak D call TRBD1 (5 bases). The CDR3 has 13 amino acids. Germline V gene lookup returns CDR1 ENHRY and CDR2 SYGVKD. V gave up 4 bases and J gave up 4 bases, with 10 bases separating them. CDR3 region: CAISARDSYGYTF. CDR3 coding DNA: TGTGCCATCAGTGCCAGGGATAGCTATGGCTACACCTTC.

The chain employs TRBV18 and TRBJ2-1, with TRBD1 matching over 8 bases. The CDR3 has 14 residues. With V trimmed by 4 bases and J by 7 bases, 6 bases remained unmatched. CDR1 KGHSH and CDR2 LQKENI come from the germline V gene. CDR3 loop: CASSRQGAPNEQFF. CDR3 nucleotides: TGTGCCAGCTCACGGCAGGGGGCCCCGAATGAGCAGTTCTTC.

This clone has a single count. The rearrangement joins TRBV12-5 to TRBJ1-1; D possibly corresponds to TRBD1 (5 bases). The CDR3 is made up of 14 amino acids. With 7 bases removed from V and 1 base from J, the gap between germline ends came to 13 bases. Per germline, CDR1 LGHNT and CDR2 FRNRAP. The CDR3, as DNA: TGTGCTAGTGACTTGGGGGGTTGGAACACTGAAGCTTTCTTT. This sequence encodes CASDLGGWNTEAFF.

V and J are TRBV19 and TRBJ1-4; tentative D call: TRBD1 (5 bases). The germline gives CDR1 LNHDA, CDR2 SQIVND (reference sequence). There are 13 residues in the CDR3. The V gene lost 7 bases and the J gene lost 8 bases, with 14 bases spanning the gap. The CDR3 DNA follows: TGTGCCAGTAACGGAGGGGACGGGGAAAAACTGTTTTTT. Translated, it gives CASNGGDGEKLFF.

The chain links TRBV7-9 to TRBJ2-5, with TRBD2 identical over 7 bases. The junction had 16 bases not matched to a gene; V was cut back by 1 base and J by 5 bases. The CDR3 sequence is 18 residues long. Germline V CDR1 and CDR2: SEHNR, FQNEAQ (reference sequence). The CDR3 spells CASSLDGVLADGSETQYF. In nucleotides, the CDR3 is TGTGCCAGCAGCTTAGATGGGGTTCTAGCGGATGGATCCGAGACCCAGTACTTC.

The chain couples TRBV5-4 to TRBJ2-7; 8 nucleotides align to TRBD1. Germline loops: CDR1 SGHNT, CDR2 YYREEE (reference sequence). With 4 bases clipped from V and 2 bases from J, the junction kept 8 bases outside the gene matches. The CDR3 has 15 residues. CDR3 sequence (DNA): TGTGCCAGCAGCCCGGCTGGACAGGGAACCTACGAGCAGTACTTC. Translated, it gives CASSPAGQGTYEQYF.

The gene calls are TRBV19 and TRBJ2-1, with 16 bases fitting TRBD2. V shed 1 base, J shed 6 bases, and the junction held 15 bases outside the gene matches. The CDR3 runs to 21 residues. Per germline, CDR1 LNHDA and CDR2 SQIVND (reference sequence). The CDR3 loop is CASSIVSALTGTSGRANEQFF. The CDR3 DNA reads as TGTGCCAGTAGTATAGTTAGTGCACTGACCGGGACTAGCGGGAGGGCCAATGAGCAGTTCTTC. Full variable domain (outside the CDR3, taken from reference TRBV19 and TRBJ2-1): DGGITQSPKYLFRKEGQNVTLSCEQNLNHDAMYWYRQDPGQGLRLIYYSQIVNDFQKGDIAEGYSVSREKKESFPLTVTSAQKNPTAFYLCASSIVSALTGTSGRANEQFFGPGTRLTVL.

V is TRBV7-9 and J is TRBJ2-7; D remains unclear. Germline V gives CDR1 SEHNR, CDR2 FQNEAQ (reference sequence). The CDR3 has 11 residues. The germline V and J ends were trimmed by 1 base and 6 bases, with 4 bases remaining between them. CDR3 nucleotides: TGTGCCAGCAGCTTAGAGCGCGAGCAGTACTTC. Its protein is CASSLEREQYF.

V is TRBV7-9 and J is TRBJ1-1; possible D gene TRBD1, 6 bases. Germline assignment: CDR1 SEHNR and CDR2 FQNEAQ (reference sequence). The germline V and J ends were trimmed by 5 bases and 5 bases, with 15 bases remaining between them. The CDR3 extends over 14 amino acids. The DNA of the CDR3 is TGTGCCAGCAGCCCACAGGGCTTGAGTACTGAAGCTTTCTTT. Its protein is CASSPQGLSTEAFF.

This chain joins TRBV5-1 and TRBJ1-4; 11 nucleotides align to TRBD1. V lost 3 bases and J lost 7; bases outside the gene matches: 2. This CDR3 has 14 amino acids. Germline values: CDR1 SGHRS, CDR2 YFSETQ. This CDR3 is CASSSGQGAEKLFF. The CDR3 DNA reads TGCGCCAGCAGCTCCGGACAGGGGGCTGAAAAACTGTTTTTT.

In its sample, this clone was seen once. The V gene is TRBV5-1, the J gene TRBJ2-3; TRBD1 matches at 7 bases. Germline V lookup: CDR1 SGHRS, CDR2 YFSETQ. V shed 2 bases and J 1 base; nucleotides not matched to a gene: 4. This CDR3 has 15 amino acids. CDR3 loop: CASSLQGIGTDTQYF. DNA for the CDR3: TGCGCCAGCAGCTTACAGGGGATCGGCACAGATACGCAGTATTTT.

V gene TRBV27 combines with J gene TRBJ2-3; D is unresolved. This CDR3 has 13 residues. V shed 6 bases and J shed 5 bases, with 12 bases lying between them. Germline V gives CDR1 MNHEY, CDR2 SMNVEV (reference sequence). CDR3 nucleotides: TGTGCCAGCAGACCTTACTCCGGAGATACGCAGTATTTT. Protein sequence: CASRPYSGDTQYF.

This clone was detected a few times. This rearrangement joins TRBV2 to TRBJ2-7, with TRBD1 identical over 10 bases. Germline V gene sequence: CDR1 SNHLY, CDR2 FYNNEI. The CDR3 sequence is 15 residues long. V lost 7 bases and J lost 4; bases outside the gene matches: 10. The CDR3 nucleotides are TGTGCCAGCAAACCTCGCGGGACAGGGGCTTACGAGCAGTACTTC. It specifies CASKPRGTGAYEQYF.

The chain uses TRBV28 and TRBJ2-1, with 11 bases fitting TRBD2. Unmatched junction bases numbered 4, after V lost 6 bases and J lost 3 bases. The CDR3 runs 15 residues. The germline gives CDR1 MDHEN, CDR2 SYDVKM. DNA of the CDR3: TGTGCCAGCAGCCAGGGACTAGCGGTCTACAATGAGCAGTTCTTC. Translating gives CASSQGLAVYNEQFF.

The chain combines TRBV30 with TRBJ1-3; D perhaps matches TRBD1 (5 bases). Trimming left V 2 bases short and J 3 bases short, with 14 bases between. Germline CDR1 is GTSNPN and CDR2 is SVGIG (reference sequence). The CDR3 consists of 15 residues. The chain's CDR3 is CAWSIGGGNGNTIYF. CDR3 DNA sequence: TGTGCCTGGAGTATCGGGGGGGGTAATGGAAACACCATATATTTT.

This sequence joins TRBV6-5 and TRBJ1-5, with a possible D match to TRBD1 (5 bases). CDR1 and CDR2 from the germline V gene are MNHEY and SVGAGI. The CDR3 consists of 13 residues. V gave up 8 bases and J gave up 6 bases, with 14 bases separating them. CDR3: CASSLWGGQPQHF. CDR3 sequence (DNA): TGTGCCAGCTCCCTGTGGGGCGGTCAGCCCCAGCATTTT.

The V and J genes are TRBV6-2 or TRBV6-3 and TRBJ1-1; D is undetermined. Germline V CDR1 and CDR2: MNHEY, SVGEGT. The CDR3 covers 17 residues. The V end was cut by 0 bases, the J end by 5 bases, with 19 bases between. The CDR3: CASSYSIWTEGGTEAFF. CDR3 in DNA: TGTGCCAGCAGTTACTCGATTTGGACCGAGGGTGGTACTGAAGCTTTCTTT.

The V and J genes are TRBV3-1 (or the pseudogene TRBV3-2) and TRBJ2-7, with 8 positions matching TRBD2. Germline assignment: CDR1 LGHDT and CDR2 YNNKEL (reference sequence). This CDR3 is built from 17 residues. Trimming at V came to 4 bases and at J to 1 base, leaving 12 bases not matched to a gene. CDR3 coding DNA: TGTGCCAGCAGCCCCGATGCAGCGGGGGATGGATCCTACGAGCAGTACTTC. It yields the protein CASSPDAAGDGSYEQYF.

The gene calls are TRBV2 and TRBJ2-7; D unresolved. Germline V gene lookup returns CDR1 SNHLY and CDR2 FYNNEI. The V end was cut by 7 bases, the J end by 2 bases, with 12 bases between. The CDR3 is 13 residues long. CDR3 sequence: CASTLTRTYEQYF. In DNA form, the CDR3 reads TGTGCCAGCACCCTGACCAGGACCTACGAGCAGTACTTC. Full variable domain (missing parts from reference TRBV2 and TRBJ2-7): EPEVTQTPSHQVTQMGQEVILRCVPISNHLYFYWYRQILGQKVEFLVSFYNNEISEKSEIFDDQFSVERPDGSNFTLKIRSTKLEDSAMYFCASTLTRTYEQYFGPGTRLTVT.

The chain carries TRBV7-9 and TRBJ2-7, with 8 bases identical to TRBD2. With V trimmed by 5 bases and J by 2 bases, 8 bases remained unmatched. Germline assignment: CDR1 SEHNR and CDR2 FQNEAQ (reference sequence). This CDR3 has 15 residues. CDR3 residues: CASSLLAGPTYEQYF. As DNA, the CDR3 is TGTGCCAGCAGCCTCTTAGCGGGACCGACCTACGAGCAGTACTTC.

This clone was seen once. V usage is TRBV7-2 and J usage is TRBJ1-1, with D hard to call. This CDR3 is built from 12 residues. The germline CDR1 and CDR2 sequences are SGHTA and FQGNSA. Between the trimmed V and J ends, which lost 5 bases and 4 bases, there was a span of 8 bases. CDR3 in amino acids: CASSLSRTEAFF. CDR3 sequence (DNA): TGTGCCAGCAGCCTATCTCGCACTGAAGCTTTCTTT. The entire variable domain, with the rest obtained from reference TRBV7-2 and TRBJ1-1, is as follows: GAGVSQSPSNKVTEKGKDVELRCDPISGHTALYWYRQSLGQGLEFLIYFQGNSAPDKSGLPSDRFSAERTGGSVSTLTIQRTQQEDSAVYLCASSLSRTEAFFGQGTRLTVV.

The CDR3 sequence: CASSIEGGRRLAGRPSSYEQYF. The CDR3 DNA is TGTGCCAGTAGTATTGAAGGGGGCCGGCGACTAGCGGGACGCCCATCTAGTTACGAGCAGTACTTC. The chain joins TRBV19 to TRBJ2-7; TRBD2 matches at 11 bases. From germline, CDR1 is LNHDA and CDR2 SQIVND (reference sequence). The CDR3 length is 22 residues. V lost 3 bases, J lost 4 bases, and 26 bases stayed unmatched.

The rearrangement uses TRBV19 and TRBJ1-5; D is undetermined. Between the trimmed V and J ends, which lost 7 bases and 3 bases, there was a span of 19 bases. The CDR3 contains 16 residues. Germline CDR1 is LNHDA and CDR2 is SQIVND (reference sequence). In nucleotides, the CDR3 is TGTGCCAGTACCGGGCCGAGAGGGTATTACAATCAGCCCCAGCATTTT. The encoded protein is CASTGPRGYYNQPQHF. The whole variable domain, filled in from reference TRBV19 and TRBJ1-5, reads DGGITQSPKYLFRKEGQNVTLSCEQNLNHDAMYWYRQDPGQGLRLIYYSQIVNDFQKGDIAEGYSVSREKKESFPLTVTSAQKNPTAFYLCASTGPRGYYNQPQHFGDGTRLSIL.

This chain joins TRBV5-1 and TRBJ1-5, with D unresolved. The CDR3 has 13 amino acids. The V end lost 5 bases, the J end lost 0 bases, and 6 bases lay between the germline ends. Germline V gene sequence: CDR1 SGHRS, CDR2 YFSETQ. CDR3 sequence reads: CASSADSNQPQHF. The CDR3 DNA is TGCGCCAGCAGTGCGGATAGCAATCAGCCCCAGCATTTT.

V usage is TRBV10-3 and J usage is TRBJ1-1, with a possible D match to TRBD1 (6 bases). Germline V gene sequence: CDR1 ENHRY, CDR2 SYGVKD. Trimming took off 7 bases at V and 8 bases at J, with 20 bases between the two ends. The CDR3 extends over 14 amino acids. CDR3 protein: CAITNDRLNKEAFF. The DNA of the CDR3 is TGTGCCATCACGAACGACAGGCTGAACAAGGAAGCTTTCTTT.

The rearrangement links TRBV7-3 to TRBJ2-2; a weak D match, TRBD1 (5 bases). Germline V gene data show CDR1 as SGHTA and CDR2 as FQGTGA. This CDR3 region has 15 residues. Trimming left V 2 bases short and J 4 bases short, with 11 bases between. The CDR3 reads CASSLGVGVTGELFF. The CDR3 DNA sequence: TGTGCCAGCAGCTTAGGGGTAGGGGTCACCGGGGAGCTGTTTTTT.

The gene calls are TRBV18 and TRBJ2-1; 11 bases map to TRBD2. The J segment lost 5 bases and the V segment lost 0 bases, leaving 3 bases of the junction unmatched. The CDR3 runs 16 residues. CDR1 and CDR2 from the germline V gene are KGHSH and LQKENI. This CDR3 reads CASSPPISGRDNEQFF. CDR3 nucleotides: TGTGCCAGCTCACCACCGATTAGCGGGAGGGACAATGAGCAGTTCTTC.

The chain recombines TRBV7-9 with TRBJ2-1, with a tentative D call TRBD2 (5 bases). V lost 8 bases, J lost 2 bases, and 19 bases lay in between. Germline assignment: CDR1 SEHNR and CDR2 FQNEAQ (reference sequence). This CDR3 has 16 amino acids. For the CDR3, the DNA is TGTGCCAGCGCCCTCGGAGGAATCCCCCCCTACAATGAGCAGTTCTTC. This translates into CASALGGIPPYNEQFF.

The J gene is TRBJ2-7, the V gene TRBV5-1; 7 nucleotides line up with TRBD2. This CDR3 spans 17 amino acids. In germline, CDR1 is SGHRS, CDR2 YFSETQ. Germline trimming cut 4 bases from V and 0 bases from J; bases unmatched to any gene: 13. CDR3 nucleotides: TGCGCCAGCAGCGTTGGTTATCACAGCGGGAACTCCTACGAGCAGTACTTC. It specifies CASSVGYHSGNSYEQYF. Combining the CDR3 with reference TRBV5-1 and TRBJ2-7 gives the whole variable domain KAGVTQTPRYLIKTRGQQVTLSCSPISGHRSVSWYQQTPGQGLQFLFEYFSETQRNKGNFPGRFSGRQFSNSRSEMNVSTLELGDSALYLCASSVGYHSGNSYEQYFGPGTRLTVT.